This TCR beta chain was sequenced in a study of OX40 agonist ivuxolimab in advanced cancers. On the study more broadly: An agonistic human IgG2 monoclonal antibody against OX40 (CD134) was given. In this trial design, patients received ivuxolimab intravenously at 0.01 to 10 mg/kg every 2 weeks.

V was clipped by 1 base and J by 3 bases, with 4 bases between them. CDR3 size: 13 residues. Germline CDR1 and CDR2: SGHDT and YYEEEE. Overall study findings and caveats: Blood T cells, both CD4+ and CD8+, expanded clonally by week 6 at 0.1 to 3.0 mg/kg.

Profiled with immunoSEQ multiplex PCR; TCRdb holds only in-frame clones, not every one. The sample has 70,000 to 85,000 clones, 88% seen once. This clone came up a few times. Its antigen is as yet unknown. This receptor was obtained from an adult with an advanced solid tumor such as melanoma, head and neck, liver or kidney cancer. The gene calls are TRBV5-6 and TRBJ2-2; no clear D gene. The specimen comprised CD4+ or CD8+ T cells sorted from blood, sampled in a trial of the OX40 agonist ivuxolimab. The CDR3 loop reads CASSLMYTGELFF. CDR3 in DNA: TGTGCCAGCAGCTTGATGTACACCGGGGAGCTGTTTTTT.